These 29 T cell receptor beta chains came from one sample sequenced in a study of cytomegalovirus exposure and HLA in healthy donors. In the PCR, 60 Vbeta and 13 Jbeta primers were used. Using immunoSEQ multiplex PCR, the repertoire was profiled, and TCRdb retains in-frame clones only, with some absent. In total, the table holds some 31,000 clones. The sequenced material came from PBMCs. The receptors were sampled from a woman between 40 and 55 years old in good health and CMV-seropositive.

For the CDR3, the DNA is TGTGCCAGCAGCGTAGCTCCGAGCTCTGGAAACACCATATATTTT. As protein: CASSVAPSSGNTIYF. The genes are TRBV9 and TRBJ1-3; D uncertain. V lost 0 bases and J lost 0, with 7 bases in between. Germline V gene data show CDR1 as SGDLS and CDR2 as YYNGEE. The CDR3 consists of 15 residues.

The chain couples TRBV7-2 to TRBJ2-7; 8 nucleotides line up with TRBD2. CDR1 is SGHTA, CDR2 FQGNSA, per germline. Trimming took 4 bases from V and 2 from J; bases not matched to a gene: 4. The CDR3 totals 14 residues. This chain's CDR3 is CASSWTSLTYEQYF. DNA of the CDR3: TGTGCCAGCAGCTGGACTAGCCTTACCTACGAGCAGTACTTC.

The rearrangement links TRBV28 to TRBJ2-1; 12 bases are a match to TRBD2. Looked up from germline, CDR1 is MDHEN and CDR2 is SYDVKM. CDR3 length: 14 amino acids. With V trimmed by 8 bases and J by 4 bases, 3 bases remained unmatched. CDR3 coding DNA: TGTGCCAGCTCACTAGCGGGAGGATACAATGAGCAGTTCTTC. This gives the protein CASSLAGGYNEQFF.

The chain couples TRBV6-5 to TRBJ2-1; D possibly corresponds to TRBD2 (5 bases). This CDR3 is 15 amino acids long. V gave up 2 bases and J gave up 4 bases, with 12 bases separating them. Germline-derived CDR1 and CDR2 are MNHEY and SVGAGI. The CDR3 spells CASSYGGFNYNEQFF. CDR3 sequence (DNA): TGTGCCAGCAGTTACGGCGGGTTTAATTACAATGAGCAGTTCTTC.

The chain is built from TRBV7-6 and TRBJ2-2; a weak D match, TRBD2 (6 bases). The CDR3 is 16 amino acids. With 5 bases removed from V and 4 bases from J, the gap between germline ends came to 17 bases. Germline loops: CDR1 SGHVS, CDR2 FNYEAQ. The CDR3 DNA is TGTGCCAGCAGCCCGAAAGCGGGTGGTGGCACCGGGGAGCTGTTTTTT. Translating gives CASSPKAGGGTGELFF.

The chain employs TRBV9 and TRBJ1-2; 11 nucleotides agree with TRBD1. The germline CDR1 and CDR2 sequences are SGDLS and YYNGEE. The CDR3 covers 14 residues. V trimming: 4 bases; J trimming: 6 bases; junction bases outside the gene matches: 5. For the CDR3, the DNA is TGTGCCAGCAGCACCGGACAGGGGGCAGATGGCTACACCTTC. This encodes CASSTGQGADGYTF.

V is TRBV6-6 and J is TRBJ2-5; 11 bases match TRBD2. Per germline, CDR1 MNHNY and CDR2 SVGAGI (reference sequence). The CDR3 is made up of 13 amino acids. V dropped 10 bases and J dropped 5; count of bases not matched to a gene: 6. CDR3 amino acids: CATTSGSGETQYF. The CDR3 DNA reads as TGTGCCACCACTAGCGGGAGCGGGGAGACCCAGTACTTC.

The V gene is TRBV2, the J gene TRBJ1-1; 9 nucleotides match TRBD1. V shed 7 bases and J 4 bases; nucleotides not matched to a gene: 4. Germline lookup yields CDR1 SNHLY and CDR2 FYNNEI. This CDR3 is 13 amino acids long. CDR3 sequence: CASTTQGATEAFF. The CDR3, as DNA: TGTGCCAGCACCACACAGGGGGCCACTGAAGCTTTCTTT.

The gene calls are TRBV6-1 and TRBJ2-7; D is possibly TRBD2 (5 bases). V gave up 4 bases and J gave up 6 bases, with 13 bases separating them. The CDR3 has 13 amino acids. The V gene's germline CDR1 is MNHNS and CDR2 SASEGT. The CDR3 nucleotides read TGTGCCAGCAGTGGGCTGACGAGGGTCGAGCAGTACTTC. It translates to CASSGLTRVEQYF.

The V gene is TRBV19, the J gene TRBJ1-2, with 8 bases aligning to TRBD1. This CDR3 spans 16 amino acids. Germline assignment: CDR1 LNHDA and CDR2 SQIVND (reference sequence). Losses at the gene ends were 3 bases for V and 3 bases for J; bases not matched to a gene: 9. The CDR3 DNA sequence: TGTGCCAGTAGTATTAGTCCCCAGGGGGCTGACTATGGCTACACCTTC. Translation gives CASSISPQGADYGYTF. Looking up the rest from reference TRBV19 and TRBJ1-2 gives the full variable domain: DGGITQSPKYLFRKEGQNVTLSCEQNLNHDAMYWYRQDPGQGLRLIYYSQIVNDFQKGDIAEGYSVSREKKESFPLTVTSAQKNPTAFYLCASSISPQGADYGYTFGSGTRLTVV.

The CDR3 DNA reads as TGCAGCGTCCAGGAAGGTGGCAATCAGCCCCAGCATTTT. This codes for CSVQEGGNQPQHF. This chain joins TRBV29-1 and TRBJ1-5; no clear D gene. V gave up 6 bases and J gave up 2 bases, with 11 bases separating them. CDR3 length: 13 residues. The germline gives CDR1 SQVTM, CDR2 ANQGSEA.

CDR3 sequence: CSVEGDGSYEQYF. The DNA of the CDR3 is TGCAGCGTCGAGGGGGACGGCTCTTACGAGCAGTACTTC. The rearrangement uses TRBV29-1 and TRBJ2-7, with D possibly being TRBD1 (6 bases). Trimming removed 6 bases at V and 4 bases at J, with 16 bases between. The CDR3 spans 13 residues. Germline V gene lookup returns CDR1 SQVTM and CDR2 ANQGSEA.

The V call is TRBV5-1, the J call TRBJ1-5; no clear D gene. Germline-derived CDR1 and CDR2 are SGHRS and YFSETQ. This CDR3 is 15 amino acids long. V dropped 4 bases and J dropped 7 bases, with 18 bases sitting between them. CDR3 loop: CASSPSGGFDQPQHF. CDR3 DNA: TGCGCCAGCAGCCCCTCTGGAGGGTTTGACCAGCCCCAGCATTTT.

CDR3 region: CSAPDSYGYTF. The CDR3 bases are TGCAGTGCCCCGGACAGCTATGGCTACACCTTC. The chain is built from TRBV20-1 and TRBJ1-2, with D possibly matching TRBD1 (6 bases). CDR1 DFQATT and CDR2 SNEGSKA come from the germline V gene (reference sequence). CDR3 length: 11 amino acids. Trimming shortened V by 6 bases and J by 4 bases, and 9 bases separated the two germline ends.

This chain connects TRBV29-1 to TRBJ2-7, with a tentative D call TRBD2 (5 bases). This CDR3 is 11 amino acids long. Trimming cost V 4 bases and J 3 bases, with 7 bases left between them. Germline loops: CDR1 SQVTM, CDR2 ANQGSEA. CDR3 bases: TGCAGCGTTGCCGGGATCTACGAGCAGTACTTC. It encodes CSVAGIYEQYF.

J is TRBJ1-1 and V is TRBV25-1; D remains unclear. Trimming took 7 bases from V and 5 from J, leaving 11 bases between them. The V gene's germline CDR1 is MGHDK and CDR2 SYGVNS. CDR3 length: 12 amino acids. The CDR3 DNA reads TGTGCCAGCAAACGTACGGGGACTGAAGCTTTCTTT. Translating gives CASKRTGTEAFF.

In DNA, the CDR3 is TGTGCCAGCAGTTTATCGGGGACTAGCGGGAGTGCGGAGACCCAGTACTTC. Residues: CASSLSGTSGSAETQYF. The chain carries TRBV27 and TRBJ2-5; 14 bases agree with TRBD2. The trim removed 0 bases at V and 5 bases at J, leaving 5 bases unmatched. The CDR3 consists of 17 residues. Germline CDR1 is MNHEY and CDR2 is SMNVEV (reference sequence).

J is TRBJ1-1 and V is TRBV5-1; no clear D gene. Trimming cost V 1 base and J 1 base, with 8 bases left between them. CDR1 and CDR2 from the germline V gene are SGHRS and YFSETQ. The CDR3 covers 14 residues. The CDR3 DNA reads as TGCGCCAGCAGCTTGTTTCCAGGGAACACTGAAGCTTTCTTT. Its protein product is CASSLFPGNTEAFF.

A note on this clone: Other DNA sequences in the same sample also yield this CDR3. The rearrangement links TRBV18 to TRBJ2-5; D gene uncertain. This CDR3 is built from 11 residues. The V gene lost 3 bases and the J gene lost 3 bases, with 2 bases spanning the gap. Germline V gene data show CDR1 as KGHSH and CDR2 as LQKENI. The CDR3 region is CASSPEETQYF. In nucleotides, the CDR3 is TGTGCCAGCTCACCCGAAGAGACCCAGTACTTC.

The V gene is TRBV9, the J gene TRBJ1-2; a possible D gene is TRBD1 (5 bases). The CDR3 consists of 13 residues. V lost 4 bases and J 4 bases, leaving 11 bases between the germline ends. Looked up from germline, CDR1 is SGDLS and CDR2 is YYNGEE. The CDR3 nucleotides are TGTGCCAGCAGCCTATACCAGGGCTATGGCTACACCTTC. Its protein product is CASSLYQGYGYTF.

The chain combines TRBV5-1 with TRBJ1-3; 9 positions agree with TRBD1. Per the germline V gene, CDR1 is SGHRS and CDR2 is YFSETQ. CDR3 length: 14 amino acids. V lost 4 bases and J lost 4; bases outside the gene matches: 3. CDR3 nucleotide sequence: TGCGCCAGCAGCCCCGGGACAGGGGGAAACACCATATATTTT. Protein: CASSPGTGGNTIYF.

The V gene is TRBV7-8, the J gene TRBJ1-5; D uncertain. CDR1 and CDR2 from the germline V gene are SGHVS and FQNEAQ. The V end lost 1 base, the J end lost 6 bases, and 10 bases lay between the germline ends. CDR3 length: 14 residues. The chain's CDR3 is CASSLERNSQPQHF. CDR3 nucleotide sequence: TGTGCCAGCAGCTTAGAGCGGAATTCTCAGCCCCAGCATTTT. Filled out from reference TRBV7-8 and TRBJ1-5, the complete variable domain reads GAGVSQSPRYKVAKRGQDVALRCDPISGHVSLFWYQQALGQGPEFLTYFQNEAQLDKSGLPSDRFFAERPEGSVSTLKIQRTQQEDSAVYLCASSLERNSQPQHFGDGTRLSIL.

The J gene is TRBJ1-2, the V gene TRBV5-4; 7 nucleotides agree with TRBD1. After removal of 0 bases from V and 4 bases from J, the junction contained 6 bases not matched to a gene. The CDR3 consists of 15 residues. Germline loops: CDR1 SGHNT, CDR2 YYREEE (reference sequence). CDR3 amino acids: CASSLVTGPIYGYTF. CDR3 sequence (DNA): TGTGCCAGCAGCTTGGTGACAGGGCCAATCTATGGCTACACCTTC.

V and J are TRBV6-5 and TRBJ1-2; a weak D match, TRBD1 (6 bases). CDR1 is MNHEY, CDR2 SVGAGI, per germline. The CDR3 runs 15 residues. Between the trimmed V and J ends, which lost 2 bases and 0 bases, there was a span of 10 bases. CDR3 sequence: CASSYEQGPNYGYTF. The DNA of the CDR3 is TGTGCCAGCAGTTACGAGCAGGGGCCTAACTATGGCTACACCTTC.

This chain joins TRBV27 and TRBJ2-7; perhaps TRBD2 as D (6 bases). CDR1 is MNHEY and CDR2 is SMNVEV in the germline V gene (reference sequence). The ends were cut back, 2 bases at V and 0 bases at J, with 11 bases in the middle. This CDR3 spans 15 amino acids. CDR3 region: CASSLGRGSSYEQYF. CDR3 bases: TGTGCCAGCAGTTTAGGGCGGGGCAGCTCCTACGAGCAGTACTTC.

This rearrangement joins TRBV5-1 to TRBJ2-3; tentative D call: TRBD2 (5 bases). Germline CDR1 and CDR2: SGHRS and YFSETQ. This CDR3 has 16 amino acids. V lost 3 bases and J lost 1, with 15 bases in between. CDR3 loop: CASSSGEGPGTDTQYF. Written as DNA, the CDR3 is TGCGCCAGCAGCTCGGGTGAGGGCCCCGGCACAGATACGCAGTATTTT.

CDR3 sequence (DNA): TGTGCCAGCAGTCTACAGGGTGGCGGCTACACCTTC. Translating gives CASSLQGGGYTF. The chain joins TRBV2 to TRBJ1-2; weak D call: TRBD1 (6 bases). CDR1 is SNHLY, CDR2 FYNNEI, per germline. This CDR3 is built from 12 residues. V lost 5 bases, J lost 8 bases, and 12 bases lay in between.

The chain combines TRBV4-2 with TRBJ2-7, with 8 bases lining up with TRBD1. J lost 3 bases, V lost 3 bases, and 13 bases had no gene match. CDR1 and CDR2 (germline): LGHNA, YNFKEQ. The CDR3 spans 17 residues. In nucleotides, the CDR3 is TGTGCCAGCAGCCAGGCCAGGGACCTACAGGGGGACTACGAGCAGTACTTC. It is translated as CASSQARDLQGDYEQYF.

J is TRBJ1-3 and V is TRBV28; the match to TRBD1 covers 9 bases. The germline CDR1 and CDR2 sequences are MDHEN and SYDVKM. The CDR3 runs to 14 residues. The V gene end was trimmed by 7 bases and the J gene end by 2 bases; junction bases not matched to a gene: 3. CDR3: CASNDRGAGNTIYF. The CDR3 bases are TGTGCCAGCAACGACAGGGGGGCTGGAAACACCATATATTTT.